Below, 23 T cell receptor beta chains from the same sample are listed, as sequenced in a study of blood T cell repertoires in COVID-19. The method was immunoSEQ multiplex PCR; TCRdb's version includes in-frame clones alone and lacks a portion of them. The table shows about 310,000 clones, with about 90% occurring only once. The sample comprised peripheral blood. The receptors stem from a woman aged 50 to 60 who had recovered from COVID-19.

The V gene is TRBV18, the J gene TRBJ2-2; possibly TRBD1 for D (6 bases). The germline CDR1 and CDR2 sequences are KGHSH and LQKENI. The V gene lost 6 bases and the J gene lost 3 bases, with 14 bases spanning the gap. This CDR3 is 15 amino acids long. Written as DNA, the CDR3 is TGTGCCAGCTCCCTGGCAGGGGACGACACCGGGGAGCTGTTTTTT. Translation gives CASSLAGDDTGELFF.

The genes are TRBV19 and TRBJ1-2, with D possibly matching TRBD1 (6 bases). The CDR3 is 17 amino acids. Trimming pared 7 bases from V and 4 bases from J, leaving 25 bases between. The V gene's germline CDR1 is LNHDA and CDR2 SQIVND (reference sequence). The CDR3: CASTPVQGGGLSYGYTF. The CDR3 DNA is TGTGCCAGTACCCCAGTTCAAGGGGGGGGGCTAAGCTATGGCTACACCTTC.

This chain uses TRBV7-2 with TRBJ2-3; no reliable D call. This CDR3 contains 13 residues. Germline V gene data show CDR1 as SGHTA and CDR2 as FQGNSA. V was clipped by 3 bases and J by 9 bases, with 13 bases between them. This CDR3 is CASSFVSPETQYF. CDR3 nucleotide sequence: TGTGCCAGCAGCTTCGTGAGTCCTGAAACGCAGTATTTT.

This chain uses TRBV6-5 with TRBJ2-7; 7 bases line up with TRBD2. The CDR3 has 14 amino acids. Germline V gene lookup returns CDR1 MNHEY and CDR2 SVGAGI. J was trimmed by 3 bases and V by 5 bases; bases with no gene match: 7. The CDR3 loop reads CASSMGPGGYEQYF. For the CDR3, the DNA is TGTGCCAGCAGTATGGGGCCGGGGGGCTACGAGCAGTACTTC.

This chain uses TRBV15 with TRBJ2-7; TRBD1 matches 7 bases. CDR1 is LNHNV and CDR2 is YYDKDF in the germline V gene (reference sequence). CDR3 size: 14 residues. Unmatched junction bases numbered 9, after V lost 3 bases and J lost 7 bases. The CDR3 spells CATSRGQTGVEQYF. CDR3 DNA sequence: TGTGCCACCAGCAGGGGACAGACTGGGGTAGAGCAGTACTTC.

V usage is TRBV28 and J usage is TRBJ2-1, with TRBD1 as a possible D gene (6 bases). With 2 bases removed from V and 1 base from J, the gap between germline ends came to 15 bases. Germline CDR1 MDHEN, CDR2 SYDVKM. The CDR3 is 17 residues long. For the CDR3, the DNA is TGTGCCAGCAGTTTAGGAGTAGGGGGTCGGTCCTACAATGAGCAGTTCTTC. This encodes CASSLGVGGRSYNEQFF.

The chain links TRBV28 to TRBJ1-1; the D gene is possibly TRBD1 (6 bases). Germline CDR1 MDHEN, CDR2 SYDVKM. V gave up 6 bases and J gave up 0 bases, with 8 bases separating them. CDR3 length: 13 amino acids. DNA of the CDR3: TGTGCCAGCAGCCGGACAGTGAACACTGAAGCTTTCTTT. As protein: CASSRTVNTEAFF.

The V gene is TRBV6-2 or TRBV6-3, the J gene TRBJ1-5, with 9 bases matching TRBD1. This CDR3 region has 15 residues. J lost 6 bases, V lost 5 bases, and 8 bases had no gene match. The germline gives CDR1 MNHEY, CDR2 SVGEGT. The CDR3 is CASSAAGTGSQPQHF. The CDR3 bases are TGTGCCAGCAGTGCCGCCGGGACAGGGTCTCAGCCCCAGCATTTT.

This chain links TRBV28 with TRBJ2-7; tentatively, D is TRBD2 (6 bases). V shed 6 bases and J shed 5 bases, with 17 bases lying between them. The V gene's germline CDR1 is MDHEN and CDR2 SYDVKM. The CDR3 consists of 14 residues. The CDR3, as DNA: TGTGCCAGCAGCCCGGGCGGGGTCGGGGACGAGCAGTACTTC. Translating gives CASSPGGVGDEQYF. Combining the CDR3 with reference TRBV28 and TRBJ2-7 gives the whole variable domain DVKVTQSSRYLVKRTGEKVFLECVQDMDHENMFWYRQDPGLGLRLIYFSYDVKMKEKGDIPEGYSVSREKKERFSLILESASTNQTSMYLCASSPGGVGDEQYFGPGTRLTVT.

This clone showed up just once. V is TRBV5-1 and J is TRBJ1-3, with a possible D match to TRBD1 (5 bases). The CDR3 is 16 residues long. The germline V and J ends were trimmed by 7 bases and 4 bases, with 21 bases remaining between them. Germline CDR1 SGHRS, CDR2 YFSETQ. The CDR3 sequence: CASQLGLSASGNTIYF. Here the CDR3 DNA reads TGCGCCAGCCAGCTGGGGCTCAGCGCATCCGGAAACACCATATATTTT.

The chain couples TRBV7-2 to TRBJ2-7; D is ambiguous. V was pared by 1 base and J by 4 bases, with 11 bases between. The germline CDR1 and CDR2 sequences are SGHTA and FQGNSA. This CDR3 spans 14 amino acids. The CDR3 nucleotides are TGTGCCAGCAGCTTAGACACCGATTCTTACGAGCAGTACTTC. It codes for CASSLDTDSYEQYF. Full variable domain (outside the CDR3, taken from reference TRBV7-2 and TRBJ2-7): GAGVSQSPSNKVTEKGKDVELRCDPISGHTALYWYRQSLGQGLEFLIYFQGNSAPDKSGLPSDRFSAERTGGSVSTLTIQRTQQEDSAVYLCASSLDTDSYEQYFGPGTRLTVT.

The rearrangement uses TRBV24-1 and TRBJ1-5; maybe TRBD1 (6 bases). Per the germline V gene, CDR1 is KGHDR and CDR2 is SFDVKD. The V end lost 6 bases, the J end lost 6 bases, and 11 bases lay between the germline ends. CDR3 size: 13 residues. DNA of the CDR3: TGTGCCACCAGTTCAGGGGACATTCAGCCCCAGCATTTT. Protein sequence: CATSSGDIQPQHF.

This clone appeared a single time. This chain connects TRBV28 to TRBJ2-6, with D possibly TRBD2 on 6 matching bases. Trimming took off 7 bases at V and 0 bases at J, with 13 bases between the two ends. Germline assignment: CDR1 MDHEN and CDR2 SYDVKM. The CDR3 runs 16 residues. The CDR3 is CASKSGLRSGANVLTF. The CDR3, as DNA: TGTGCCAGCAAATCGGGACTCCGCTCTGGGGCCAACGTCCTGACTTTC.

V usage is TRBV5-1 and J usage is TRBJ2-6, with 9 bases fitting TRBD1. V shed 0 bases, J shed 3 bases, and the junction held 7 bases outside the gene matches. This CDR3 has 18 residues. Germline CDR1 reads SGHRS; CDR2 reads YFSETQ. The CDR3 loop reads CASSLEAQGAGGANVLTF. The CDR3 nucleotides are TGCGCCAGCAGCTTGGAGGCACAGGGGGCGGGTGGGGCCAACGTCCTGACTTTC.

This clone was seen a few times. This chain links TRBV10-3 with TRBJ1-1, with 7 nucleotides matching TRBD1. Germline CDR1 and CDR2: ENHRY and SYGVKD. V gave up 6 bases and J gave up 0 bases; unmatched junction bases: 1. CDR3 length equals 13 residues. CDR3 loop: CAIRQGLNTEAFF. The CDR3 nucleotides are TGTGCCATCAGACAGGGGTTGAACACTGAAGCTTTCTTT.

The rearrangement links TRBV18 to TRBJ2-5; no clear D gene. V was shortened by 6 bases and J by 4 bases, with 9 bases between the two germline ends. This CDR3 is 12 amino acids long. Germline V lookup: CDR1 KGHSH, CDR2 LQKENI. The CDR3 nucleotides are TGTGCCAGCTCTCTTGGGCGAGAGACCCAGTACTTC. It translates to CASSLGRETQYF.

The rearrangement joins TRBV2 to TRBJ1-2; 7 nucleotides line up with TRBD1. The CDR3 spans 14 residues. After removal of 6 bases from V and 7 bases from J, the junction contained 11 bases not matched to a gene. CDR1 is SNHLY, CDR2 FYNNEI, per germline. The CDR3 DNA sequence: TGTGCCAGCAGCCTGGTCAGTCAGGGGGGTGGCTACACCTTC. Residues: CASSLVSQGGGYTF.

The genes are TRBV21-1 and TRBJ2-3; the D call of TRBD1 is as the table states it, not checked on the DNA. TRBV21-1 is classified as a pseudogene. The CDR3 is made up of 13 amino acids. The CDR3 region is CASRGALEDTQYF. In nucleotides, the CDR3 is TGTGCCAGCAGAGGGGCCTTGGAAGATACGCAGTATTTT.

The chain links TRBV7-2 to TRBJ1-1, with D unresolved. The CDR3 sequence is 14 residues long. Per the germline V gene, CDR1 is SGHTA and CDR2 is FQGNSA. Trimming stripped 0 bases from V and 1 base from J, with 6 bases between. The CDR3 loop reads CASSLAGRNTEAFF. CDR3 in DNA: TGTGCCAGCAGCTTAGCAGGGAGGAACACTGAAGCTTTCTTT.

The V gene is TRBV19, the J gene TRBJ2-1, with D maybe TRBD2 (5 bases). Trimming cost V 4 bases and J 0 bases, with 16 bases left between them. Germline values: CDR1 LNHDA, CDR2 SQIVND (reference sequence). CDR3 length equals 17 residues. The chain's CDR3 is CASSTPRAESSYNEQFF. CDR3 in DNA: TGTGCCAGTAGTACCCCCCGAGCGGAAAGCTCCTACAATGAGCAGTTCTTC.

The genes are TRBV30 and TRBJ1-1; D gene uncertain. The CDR3 consists of 14 residues. Germline CDR1 and CDR2: GTSNPN and SVGIG (reference sequence). Trimming took 3 bases from V and 0 from J, leaving 11 bases between them. The CDR3 DNA is TGTGCCTGGAGCAAAACAGTGTTGAACACTGAAGCTTTCTTT. Its translation: CAWSKTVLNTEAFF. Using reference TRBV30 and TRBJ1-1 for the parts outside the CDR3, the full variable domain is SQTIHQWPATLVQPVGSPLSLECTVEGTSNPNLYWYRQAAGRGLQLLFYSVGIGQISSEVPQNLSASRPQDRQFILSSKKLLLSDSGFYLCAWSKTVLNTEAFFGQGTRLTVV.

The chain recombines TRBV19 with TRBJ2-3; 10 nucleotides align to TRBD1. The CDR3 has 15 amino acids. From germline, CDR1 is LNHDA and CDR2 SQIVND (reference sequence). Trimming took 4 bases from V and 2 from J; bases not matched to a gene: 3. CDR3 amino acids: CASSTRQGATDTQYF. CDR3 in DNA: TGTGCCAGTAGTACGCGACAGGGGGCCACAGATACGCAGTATTTT. Combining the CDR3 with reference TRBV19 and TRBJ2-3 gives the whole variable domain DGGITQSPKYLFRKEGQNVTLSCEQNLNHDAMYWYRQDPGQGLRLIYYSQIVNDFQKGDIAEGYSVSREKKESFPLTVTSAQKNPTAFYLCASSTRQGATDTQYFGPGTRLTVL.

The chain couples TRBV7-2 to TRBJ1-5, with 9 bases matching TRBD1. V was clipped by 5 bases and J by 3 bases; unmatched bases: 8. The CDR3 contains 16 residues. Germline-derived CDR1 and CDR2 are SGHTA and FQGNSA. The CDR3 protein is CASSPRTGADNQPQHF. The CDR3 DNA reads TGTGCCAGCAGCCCCCGGACAGGGGCGGACAATCAGCCCCAGCATTTT.